The clone carrying this T cell receptor (beta chain) was counted ten times or more. Its antigen is still unknown. These data come from a study of T cells in Graves' hyperthyroidism and ophthalmopathy. Overall study findings and caveats: Ophthalmopathy prediction by the model preceded onset by a median about 6.3 months.

Clinicians diagnosed patients from clinical symptoms, serum thyroxine and TRAb, thyroid ultrasound and orbital computed tomography. The PBMCs were sourced from fresh peripheral blood (more than 9 ml). RNA transcripts gave rise to amplified TCR beta CDR3 regions. In the first-round RT-PCR of the TCR CDR3, the HTBI primer set was used. One entry per CDR3 protein results from TCRdb running MiXCR on the multiplex PCR reads. The top ten hold approximately 24% of the sample, which has roughly 100,000 distinct CDR3 sequences, about half seen once. V lost 1 base, J lost 1 base, and 9 bases lay in between. Germline V gene sequence: CDR1 SGHTA, CDR2 FQGNSA. This CDR3 is built from 15 residues.

The chain combines TRBV7-2 with TRBJ2-3, with D possibly TRBD1 on 6 matching bases. This clonotype was sampled from a man in his forties or fifties with Graves' hyperthyroidism. Sequences were obtained from blood. The CDR3 loop is CASSLEGGRTDTQYF. The CDR3 DNA reads as TGTGCCAGCAGCTTAGAAGGGGGACGCACAGATACGCAGTATTTT.